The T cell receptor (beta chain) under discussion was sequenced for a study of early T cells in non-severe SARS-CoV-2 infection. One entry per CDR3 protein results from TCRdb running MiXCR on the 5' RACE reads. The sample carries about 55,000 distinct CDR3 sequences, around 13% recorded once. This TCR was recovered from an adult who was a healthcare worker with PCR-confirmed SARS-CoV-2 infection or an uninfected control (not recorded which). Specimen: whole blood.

The CDR3 loop is CASSYSEGATEAFF. As DNA, the CDR3 is TGTGCCAGCAGTTACTCGGAGGGGGCCACTGAAGCTTTCTTT. This chain connects TRBV6-5 to TRBJ1-1, with 7 positions matching TRBD1. CDR3 size: 14 residues. Trimming at V came to 0 bases and at J to 4 bases, leaving 2 bases not matched to a gene. Germline loops: CDR1 MNHEY, CDR2 SVGAGI.